Shown below are 8 T cell receptor beta chains from a single sample sequenced in a study of blood T cell repertoires in COVID-19. Measured with immunoSEQ multiplex PCR; TCRdb has only the in-frame clones, and not every one. The sample records roughly 23,000 clones, roughly 92% being singletons. The sample comprised peripheral blood. The source of these receptors is a woman between 45 and 65 years old with active COVID-19.

The chain carries TRBV27 and TRBJ1-1; 7 bases fit TRBD1. Germline V gene sequence: CDR1 MNHEY, CDR2 SMNVEV (reference sequence). The CDR3 is 17 residues long. The J segment lost 7 bases and the V segment lost 5 bases, leaving 19 bases of the junction unmatched. Here the CDR3 reads CASSQRPSGTGVGEAFF. In DNA, the CDR3 is TGTGCCAGCAGTCAACGCCCATCAGGTACAGGGGTAGGTGAAGCTTTCTTT.

The genes are TRBV7-3 and TRBJ2-1, with no clear D. CDR1 and CDR2 (germline): SGHTA, FQGTGA. Trimming took 2 bases from V and 7 from J, leaving 9 bases between them. There are 13 residues in the CDR3. Here the CDR3 reads CASSLSSRNEQFF. CDR3 nucleotides: TGTGCCAGCAGCTTATCTAGTCGGAATGAGCAGTTCTTC. Variable domain in full (rest from reference TRBV7-3 and TRBJ2-1): GAGVSQTPSNKVTEKGKYVELRCDPISGHTALYWYRQSLGQGPEFLIYFQGTGAADDSGLPNDRFFAVRPEGSVSTLKIQRTERGDSAVYLCASSLSSRNEQFFGPGTRLTVL.

In DNA form, the CDR3 reads TGTGCCAGCAGCTACCGGGGGGAGACCCAGTACTTC. Protein: CASSYRGETQYF. The V gene is TRBV12-3 or TRBV12-4, the J gene TRBJ2-5; D perhaps matches TRBD2 (6 bases). Trimming cost V 6 bases and J 5 bases, with 10 bases left between them. CDR3 length equals 12 residues.

This chain connects TRBV9 to TRBJ1-2; TRBD1 is a possible D gene (6 bases). CDR3 length equals 11 residues. Germline CDR1 SGDLS, CDR2 YYNGEE. V dropped 6 bases and J dropped 6 bases, with 9 bases sitting between them. The CDR3 nucleotides are TGTGCCAGCAAGGGACAACATGGCTACACCTTC. It specifies CASKGQHGYTF. The whole variable domain, filled in from reference TRBV9 and TRBJ1-2, reads DSGVTQTPKHLITATGQRVTLRCSPRSGDLSVYWYQQSLDQGLQFLIQYYNGEERAKGNILERFSAQQFPDLHSELNLSSLELGDSALYFCASKGQHGYTFGSGTRLTVV.

The chain recombines TRBV28 with TRBJ1-5; 9 bases match TRBD1. Trimming at V came to 6 bases and at J to 0 bases, leaving 9 bases not matched to a gene. CDR1 and CDR2 from the germline V gene are MDHEN and SYDVKM. This CDR3 is 17 amino acids long. CDR3 coding DNA: TGTGCCAGCAGCCCAGGGACAGGGTGGGATAGCAATCAGCCCCAGCATTTT. It is translated as CASSPGTGWDSNQPQHF. The whole variable domain, remainder taken from reference TRBV28 and TRBJ1-5, is DVKVTQSSRYLVKRTGEKVFLECVQDMDHENMFWYRQDPGLGLRLIYFSYDVKMKEKGDIPEGYSVSREKKERFSLILESASTNQTSMYLCASSPGTGWDSNQPQHFGDGTRLSIL.

The V gene is TRBV19, the J gene TRBJ2-1; 7 nucleotides align to TRBD2. The junction had 8 bases not matched to a gene; V was cut back by 6 bases and J by 6 bases. Germline V gene lookup returns CDR1 LNHDA and CDR2 SQIVND (reference sequence). The CDR3 loop spans 14 amino acids. CDR3: CASRKVGGGNEQFF. CDR3 nucleotide sequence: TGTGCCAGTAGAAAGGTGGGGGGGGGCAATGAGCAGTTCTTC.

Worth noting for this clone: One end of the junction varies from germline; a read error may be responsible. The rearrangement uses TRBV2 and TRBJ1-3; 10 positions match TRBD1. This CDR3 has 14 residues. Germline-derived CDR1 and CDR2 are SNHLY and FYNNEI. The CDR3 sequence is CASSDGTGVVSSQF. Here the CDR3 DNA reads TGTGCCAGCAGTGACGGGACAGGGGTAGTCTCCTCGCAGTTT.

The chain combines TRBV12-3 or TRBV12-4 with TRBJ1-4; a weak D match, TRBD1 (6 bases). CDR3 size: 13 residues. V shed 8 bases and J shed 5 bases, with 12 bases lying between them. The DNA for the CDR3 is TGTGCCAGCCGTCAGGGGACCAATGAAAAACTGTTTTTT. This sequence encodes CASRQGTNEKLFF.